This entry is about one T cell receptor beta chain. The target antigen is unknown. Clones were sequenced by immunoSEQ multiplex PCR, and TCRdb holds only the in-frame ones, with some missing. The data contain 40,000 to 45,000 clones, about four fifths of them singletons. The time point is: week 23, last vaccination. The vaccine gave 300 ug of a 20-mer mutant IDH1 peptide subcutaneously per dose. The sample originates from a study of a mutant IDH1 vaccine in newly diagnosed glioma. Study-level findings and limits: Pseudoprogression seemingly bore no relation to changes in top peripheral T cell clonotypes. Of all patients, 93.3% showed vaccine-induced immune responses.

CDR3 length: 11 residues. Trimming pared 2 bases from V and 5 bases from J, leaving 1 base between. The V gene's germline CDR1 is ENHRY and CDR2 SYGVKD. This clonotype originated in a woman aged 18-30 years with glioma. Some clones in this sample may be carry-over from other donors' samples. This sequence joins TRBV10-3 and TRBJ2-1; no reliable D call. The sample here was PBMCs, taken from a glioma patient whose treatment included an IDH1 peptide vaccine. The CDR3 protein is CAISENNEQFF. The CDR3 bases are TGTGCCATCAGTGAGAACAATGAGCAGTTCTTC.